These 20 T cell receptor beta chains originate from one sample sequenced in a study of blood T cells in healthy people across ages. Primed by a sample-barcoded 5' primer and a J-beta primer mix, a second PCR proceeded for about 7 to 12 cycles. TCRdb recomputed calls from the 5' RACE reads with MiXCR, one row per CDR3 protein. Seen here are 700,000 to 950,000 distinct CDR3 sequences, about 62% observed once, and the top ten hold about 20%. The sample taken for sequencing was blood. The receptors here all came from a man aged 25-45 years in good health.

The sample holds a few counts of this clonotype. The V gene is TRBV7-2, the J gene TRBJ2-1; 11 positions agree with TRBD2. V dropped 2 bases and J dropped 8; count of bases not matched to a gene: 5. Germline CDR1 is SGHTA and CDR2 is FQGNSA. The CDR3 spans 15 residues. The CDR3 sequence: CASSLPSGGYDEQFF. The DNA for the CDR3 is TGTGCCAGCAGCTTACCTAGCGGGGGGTACGATGAGCAGTTCTTC.

The rearrangement links TRBV4-2 to TRBJ2-1; TRBD1 agrees at 10 bases. Germline V lookup: CDR1 LGHNA, CDR2 YNFKEQ. The CDR3 runs to 16 residues. J lost 9 bases, V lost 1 base, and 9 bases had no gene match. CDR3 nucleotides: TGTGCCAGCAGCCAAGGTGTGGGACAGGGGAACCTTGAGCAGTTCTTC. It is translated as CASSQGVGQGNLEQFF.

The chain joins TRBV27 to TRBJ2-6; D remains unclear. This CDR3 is 15 amino acids long. The V end was cut by 6 bases, the J end by 1 base, with 10 bases between. Germline CDR1 MNHEY, CDR2 SMNVEV (reference sequence). The chain's CDR3 is CASRRVASGANVLTF. The CDR3 nucleotides are TGTGCCAGCAGAAGAGTGGCGTCTGGGGCCAACGTCCTGACTTTC.

The chain links TRBV27 to TRBJ2-1; D might be TRBD1 (5 bases). This CDR3 is built from 16 residues. V was trimmed by 5 bases and J by 0 bases, leaving 14 bases between them. Germline-derived CDR1 and CDR2 are MNHEY and SMNVEV (reference sequence). The DNA for the CDR3 is TGTGCCAGCAGTATCCAGGGCCGGAGCTCCTACAATGAGCAGTTCTTC. Protein: CASSIQGRSSYNEQFF.

V gene TRBV12-3 or TRBV12-4 combines with J gene TRBJ2-7; 8 bases agree with TRBD2. V gave up 6 bases and J gave up 7 bases; unmatched junction bases: 14. The CDR3 runs 15 residues. The CDR3 loop reads CASSGRGGSYNEQYF. The CDR3 DNA follows: TGTGCCAGCAGCGGTCGGGGGGGCTCCTACAATGAGCAGTACTTC.

V usage is TRBV27 and J usage is TRBJ2-7, with 9 bases lining up with TRBD1. Germline V gene lookup returns CDR1 MNHEY and CDR2 SMNVEV (reference sequence). V trimming: 2 bases; J trimming: 5 bases; junction bases outside the gene matches: 4. The CDR3 covers 14 residues. The CDR3 DNA follows: TGTGCCAGCAGTTTAGCGGACAGGGGCAACGAGCAGTACTTC. Its protein product is CASSLADRGNEQYF.

The chain employs TRBV29-1 and TRBJ2-1; 7 bases agree with TRBD1. This CDR3 has 13 residues. V gave up 6 bases and J gave up 14 bases; unmatched junction bases: 16. Germline CDR1 and CDR2: SQVTM and ANQGSEA. The CDR3 here is CSVPRTGPEGEFF. The DNA for the CDR3 is TGCAGCGTGCCGAGGACAGGTCCCGAGGGGGAGTTCTTC.

This chain joins TRBV24-1 and TRBJ2-5, with D unresolved. The ends were cut back, 1 base at V and 4 bases at J, with 6 bases in the middle. CDR1 and CDR2 (germline): KGHDR, SFDVKD. The CDR3 has 13 residues. The CDR3 DNA reads TGTGCCACCAGTGATTTAATTACAGAGACCCAGTACTTC. Translated: CATSDLITETQYF.

The rearrangement links TRBV18 to TRBJ1-6; the D gene is possibly TRBD1 (6 bases). CDR3 length equals 15 residues. Deletions cut 6 bases from V and 9 bases from J, with 18 bases between. Germline V gene data show CDR1 as KGHSH and CDR2 as LQKENI. CDR3 bases: TGTGCCAGCTCGCTTGACGGGGGCATGGGTTCACCCCTCCACTTT. The encoded protein is CASSLDGGMGSPLHF.

The gene calls are TRBV29-1 and TRBJ1-1; D gene ambiguous. V lost 4 bases to trimming and J lost 5 bases, with 26 bases between them. Germline CDR1 reads SQVTM; CDR2 reads ANQGSEA. This CDR3 contains 17 residues. The CDR3 DNA reads TGCAGCGTTGTGGGTAGGGCCCTAGAGTGGGAAGGGACTGAAGCTTTCTTT. Its protein product is CSVVGRALEWEGTEAFF.

This clonotype was counted a few times. This rearrangement joins TRBV27 to TRBJ2-7; tentative D call: TRBD2 (5 bases). Germline lookup yields CDR1 MNHEY and CDR2 SMNVEV (reference sequence). There are 13 residues in the CDR3. The V end was cut by 5 bases, the J end by 0 bases, with 8 bases between. The CDR3 nucleotides read TGTGCCAGCAGTGAGAGGGTCTCCTACGAGCAGTACTTC. It specifies CASSERVSYEQYF.

The chain combines TRBV4-3 with TRBJ2-7; 7 bases are a match to TRBD2. The CDR3 runs 17 residues. Trimming took 0 bases from V and 2 from J; bases not matched to a gene: 10. CDR1 is LGHNA, CDR2 YSLEER, per germline. The DNA of the CDR3 is TGCGCCAGCAGCCAAGATTACGGGCGGGGGTGGGCCTACGAGCAGTACTTC. The encoded protein is CASSQDYGRGWAYEQYF.

In regard to this clonotype: A junction end diverges from the germline sequence, so it may reflect a read error. This chain uses TRBV7-3 with TRBJ2-6, with D perhaps given as TRBD1 or TRBD2 (6 bases each). The CDR3 is made up of 16 amino acids. Germline CDR1 SGHTA, CDR2 FQGTGA. This CDR3 reads CASGRGQGSVANVLTF. The CDR3 DNA follows: TGTGCCAGCGGGCGGGGACAAGGTTCTGTGGCCAACGTCCTGACTTTC.

This clonotype appeared a few times. The J gene is TRBJ2-7, the V gene TRBV6-2 or TRBV6-3; the D gene is possibly TRBD1 (6 bases). Per the germline V gene, CDR1 is MNHEY and CDR2 is SVGEGT. V dropped 2 bases and J dropped 3 bases, with 26 bases sitting between them. The CDR3 covers 19 residues. Written as DNA, the CDR3 is TGTGCCAGCAGTTACCGAACCGACAACTCAGGGGTTCGCTACTACGAGCAGTACTTC. Translated, it gives CASSYRTDNSGVRYYEQYF.

The V gene is TRBV27, the J gene TRBJ2-5, with 8 bases aligning to TRBD1. The closer fit of TRBJ2-4 to the DNA end suggests the J call may be wrong. Germline V CDR1 and CDR2: MNHEY, SMNVEV (reference sequence). The CDR3 consists of 14 residues. The CDR3: CASSIRTGRHIQYF. The CDR3 nucleotides are TGTGCCAGCAGCATAAGGACAGGGAGGCACATTCAGTACTTC.

The genes are TRBV6-5 and TRBJ1-2; tentative D call: TRBD1 (5 bases). Germline lookup yields CDR1 MNHEY and CDR2 SVGAGI. The CDR3 is made up of 14 amino acids. The V and J ends lost 6 bases and 4 bases respectively, with 15 bases between them. This chain's CDR3 is CASSQRRGLYGYTF. Written as DNA, the CDR3 is TGTGCCAGCAGCCAGCGCCGGGGCCTCTATGGCTACACCTTC.

Turning to this clonotype: Compared with germline, one end of the junction differs, possibly owing to a read error. The CDR3 protein is CASSLLAGVGNEQFF. The CDR3 DNA reads TGTGCTAGCAGCTTACTAGCGGGAGTAGGAAATGAGCAGTTCTTC. The rearrangement joins TRBV7-7 to TRBJ2-1, with 11 bases matching TRBD2. The CDR3 sequence is 15 residues long. Germline CDR1 SSHAT, CDR2 FNYEAQ (reference sequence).

The chain recombines TRBV2 with TRBJ2-1; 8 bases map to TRBD1. The CDR3 length is 15 residues. CDR1 and CDR2 from the germline V gene are SNHLY and FYNNEI. V lost 9 bases to trimming and J lost 4 bases; unmatched junction nucleotides: 11. The CDR3 here is CASERPGQVYNEQFF. CDR3 nucleotides: TGTGCCAGTGAGAGACCGGGACAGGTTTACAATGAGCAGTTCTTC.

CDR3 bases: TGTGCCAGCAGTTCCGCCGCCACAAACGGGAACATTCAGTACTTC. Protein product: CASSSAATNGNIQYF. The chain joins TRBV28 to TRBJ2-4; D gene unclear. Germline values: CDR1 MDHEN, CDR2 SYDVKM. V shed 4 bases and J shed 7 bases, with 17 bases lying between them. The CDR3 contains 15 residues.

The chain couples TRBV11-2 to TRBJ1-2; a possible D gene is TRBD1 (5 bases). The CDR3 totals 14 residues. Trimming removed 1 base at V and 4 bases at J, with 10 bases between. CDR1 is SGHAT, CDR2 FQNNGV, per germline. The CDR3 nucleotides read TGTGCCAGCAGCTTAGCGGAGGGGCTCTATGGCTACACCTTC. Residues: CASSLAEGLYGYTF. Supplemented by reference TRBV11-2 and TRBJ1-2, the full variable domain reads EAGVAQSPRYKIIEKRQSVAFWCNPISGHATLYWYQQILGQGPKLLIQFQNNGVVDDSQLPKDRFSAERLKGVDSTLKIQPAKLEDSAVYLCASSLAEGLYGYTFGSGTRLTVV.